This is a list of T cell receptor beta chains from one sample in a study of TIL therapy for anti-PD-1-resistant metastatic lung cancer. Clones were sequenced by immunoSEQ multiplex PCR, and TCRdb holds only the in-frame ones, with some missing. The sample shows 20,000 to 25,000 clones, about two thirds of them seen only once. The sequencing used blood, collected at baseline. These receptors were taken from a person aged 25 to 80 with non-small cell lung cancer. The CDR3 runs from the conserved cysteine through the conserved F or W. D genes are given only for firm matches. The size field is filled for only some rows; it gives once, few, many or a size class.

len | j_gene | abundance | v_gene | d_gene | CDR3nt | CDR3aa
13 | TRBJ1-1 | . | TRBV9 | TRBD1 | TGTGCCAGCAGCCCGGACAGGGTCGCTGAAGCTTTCTTT | CASSPDRVAEAFF
16 | TRBJ2-5 | . | TRBV5-1 | . | TGCGCCAGCAGCCCCGGAGGGGGGGGCGCGAGGGAGACCCAGTACTTC | CASSPGGGGARETQYF
17 | TRBJ1-3 | few | TRBV5-1 | . | TGCGCCAGCAGCTTGTATCCGGGGGCTTTCTCTGGAAACACCATATATTTT | CASSLYPGAFSGNTIYF
13 | TRBJ1-2 | . | TRBV12-3/TRBV12-4 | TRBD1 | TGTGCCAGCAGTTCCGGACAGGGGAGAGGCTACACCTTC | CASSSGQGRGYTF
14 | TRBJ2-5 | . | TRBV5-6 | . | TGTGCCAGCAGCTTGGTGCAGACCCAAGAGACCCAGTACTTC | CASSLVQTQETQYF
9 | TRBJ1-2 | . | TRBV30 | . | TGTGCTGTGAGGCGCCCTTCGGCCTTC | CAVRRPSAF
17 | TRBJ1-2 | . | TRBV7-9 | . | TGTGCCAGCAGCTTAGCCGACGACAGAGCCTTGTCCTATGGCTACACCTTC | CASSLADDRALSYGYTF
19 | TRBJ2-2 | . | TRBV19 | TRBD1 | TGTGCCAGTAGTACTCGTCCCGGGACAGGGGGCGAGGGCACCGGGGAGCTGTTTTTT | CASSTRPGTGGEGTGELFF
15 | TRBJ2-5 | once | TRBV27 | TRBD2 | TGTGCCTCAAAGACTAGCGTAAACGCAGGGGAGACCCAGTACTTC | CASKTSVNAGETQYF
13 | TRBJ2-2 | few | TRBV30 | . | TGTGCCTGGAGTGTACAGGACACCGGGGAGCTGTTTTTT | CAWSVQDTGELFF